One and the same sample provided the 5 T cell receptor beta chains below, sequenced in a study of shared clonotypes between healthy human individuals. Only in-frame clones appear in the TCRdb table, and some are missing; sequencing was by immunoSEQ multiplex PCR. The data contain roughly 2.6 million clones, approximately 90% of them singletons. Sequenced material: naive CD4+ T cells sorted from blood. Subset given: CD45RA+ positively selected. Source of these receptors: a young man in good health.

V and J are TRBV5-4 and TRBJ2-5; 7 bases map to TRBD2. The CDR3 extends over 15 amino acids. Per the germline V gene, CDR1 is SGHNT and CDR2 is YYREEE (reference sequence). Germline trimming cut 1 base from V and 4 bases from J; bases unmatched to any gene: 7. This chain's CDR3 is CASSLRAGVTETQYF. In DNA form, the CDR3 reads TGTGCCAGCAGCTTGCGGGCGGGAGTGACAGAGACCCAGTACTTC.

This chain links TRBV19 with TRBJ2-1; 13 nucleotides agree with TRBD2. This CDR3 is built from 16 residues. With 4 bases clipped from V and 2 bases from J, the junction kept 2 bases outside the gene matches. Per germline, CDR1 LNHDA and CDR2 SQIVND (reference sequence). The CDR3 DNA reads as TGTGCCAGTAGTAGGACTAGCGGGAGTCCCTACAATGAGCAGTTCTTC. Translation gives CASSRTSGSPYNEQFF. The variable domain in full, with the rest retrieved from reference TRBV19 and TRBJ2-1, is DGGITQSPKYLFRKEGQNVTLSCEQNLNHDAMYWYRQDPGQGLRLIYYSQIVNDFQKGDIAEGYSVSREKKESFPLTVTSAQKNPTAFYLCASSRTSGSPYNEQFFGPGTRLTVL.

The chain recombines TRBV30 with TRBJ2-7; D gene ambiguous. This CDR3 comprises 13 residues. V gave up 7 bases and J gave up 0 bases, with 13 bases separating them. From germline, CDR1 is GTSNPN and CDR2 SVGIG (reference sequence). The CDR3 DNA reads as TGTGCCTTTATGGGGAAGGTCTCCTACGAGCAGTACTTC. Its protein product is CAFMGKVSYEQYF.

The chain uses TRBV5-1 and TRBJ2-1; D gene uncertain. Germline V lookup: CDR1 SGHRS, CDR2 YFSETQ. Trimming stripped 4 bases from V and 5 bases from J, with 4 bases between. This CDR3 has 11 amino acids. The CDR3 coding sequence is TGCGCCAGCAGCGAAAACAATGAGCAGTTCTTC. This gives the protein CASSENNEQFF.

This clone was counted a single time. V gene TRBV28 combines with J gene TRBJ2-5, with D possibly being TRBD2 (5 bases). Between the trimmed V and J ends, which lost 6 bases and 5 bases, there was a span of 7 bases. Germline loops: CDR1 MDHEN, CDR2 SYDVKM. This CDR3 has 11 amino acids. CDR3 amino acids: CASSGMETQYF. CDR3 DNA: TGTGCCAGCAGCGGGATGGAGACCCAGTACTTC.